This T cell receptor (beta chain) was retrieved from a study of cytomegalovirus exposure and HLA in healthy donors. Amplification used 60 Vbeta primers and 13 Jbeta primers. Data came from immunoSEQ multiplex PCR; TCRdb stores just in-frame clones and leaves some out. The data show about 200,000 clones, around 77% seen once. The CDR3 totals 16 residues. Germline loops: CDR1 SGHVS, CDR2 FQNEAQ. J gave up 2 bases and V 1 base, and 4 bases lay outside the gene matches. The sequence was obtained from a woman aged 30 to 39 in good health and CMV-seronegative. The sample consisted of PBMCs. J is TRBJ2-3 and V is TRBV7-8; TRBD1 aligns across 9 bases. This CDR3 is CASSLVRQGVTDTQYF. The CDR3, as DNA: TGTGCCAGCAGCTTAGTTCGACAGGGGGTCACAGATACGCAGTATTTT.